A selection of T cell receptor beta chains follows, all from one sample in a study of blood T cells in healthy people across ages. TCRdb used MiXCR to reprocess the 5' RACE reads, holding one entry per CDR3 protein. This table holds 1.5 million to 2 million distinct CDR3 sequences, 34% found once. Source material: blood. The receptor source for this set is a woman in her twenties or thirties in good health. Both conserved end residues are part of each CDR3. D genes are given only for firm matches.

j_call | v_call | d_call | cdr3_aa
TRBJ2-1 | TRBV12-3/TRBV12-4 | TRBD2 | CASTTGLAGVNEQFF
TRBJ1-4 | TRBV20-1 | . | CSAQGRNNEKRFF
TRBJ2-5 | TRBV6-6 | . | CASSNGLARQGTQYF
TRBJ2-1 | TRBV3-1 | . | CASTKRGGSSSYNEQFF
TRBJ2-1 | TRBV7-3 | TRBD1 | CASSLTSTGTHEQFF
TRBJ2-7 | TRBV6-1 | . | CASSDLSAYYEQYF
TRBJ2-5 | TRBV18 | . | CASSPEGTQYF
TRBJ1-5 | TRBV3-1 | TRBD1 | CASSARPWTGRSNQPQHF
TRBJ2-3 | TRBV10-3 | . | CASTTTTTRDTQYF
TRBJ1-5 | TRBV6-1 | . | CASSESGEVQHF
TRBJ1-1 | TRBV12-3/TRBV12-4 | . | CASSFGPSTYYGAFF
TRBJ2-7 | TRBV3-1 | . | CASSPGAEGYEQYF